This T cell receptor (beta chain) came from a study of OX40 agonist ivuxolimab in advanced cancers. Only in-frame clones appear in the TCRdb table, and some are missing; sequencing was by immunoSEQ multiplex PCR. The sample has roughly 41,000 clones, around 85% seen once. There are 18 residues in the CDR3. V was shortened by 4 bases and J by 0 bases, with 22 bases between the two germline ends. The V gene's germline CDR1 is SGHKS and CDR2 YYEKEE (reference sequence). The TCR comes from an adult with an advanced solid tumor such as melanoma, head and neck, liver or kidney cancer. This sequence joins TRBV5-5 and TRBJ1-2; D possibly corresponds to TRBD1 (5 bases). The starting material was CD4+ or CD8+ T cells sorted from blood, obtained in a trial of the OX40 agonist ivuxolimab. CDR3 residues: CASSTGESHMSANYGYTF. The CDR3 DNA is TGTGCCAGCAGCACGGGGGAGTCTCACATGTCAGCTAACTATGGCTACACCTTC. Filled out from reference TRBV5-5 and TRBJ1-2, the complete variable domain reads DAGVTQSPTHLIKTRGQQVTLRCSPISGHKSVSWYQQVLGQGPQFIFQYYEKEERGRGNFPDRFSARQFPNYSSELNVNALLLGDSALYLCASSTGESHMSANYGYTFGSGTRLTVV.